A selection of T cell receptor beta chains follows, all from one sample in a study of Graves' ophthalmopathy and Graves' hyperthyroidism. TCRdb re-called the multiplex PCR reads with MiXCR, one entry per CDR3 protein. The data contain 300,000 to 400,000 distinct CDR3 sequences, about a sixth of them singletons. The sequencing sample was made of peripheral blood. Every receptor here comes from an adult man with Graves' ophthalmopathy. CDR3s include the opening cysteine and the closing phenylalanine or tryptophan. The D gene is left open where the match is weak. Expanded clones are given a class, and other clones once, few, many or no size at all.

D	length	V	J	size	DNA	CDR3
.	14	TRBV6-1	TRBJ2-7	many	TGTGCCAGCAGTGAAAATGGACAGTTCTACGAGCAGTACTTC	CASSENGQFYEQYF
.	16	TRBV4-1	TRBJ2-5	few	TGCGCCAGCAGCCAACTCACAGGGTTTGCCCAAGAGACCCAGTACTTC	CASSQLTGFAQETQYF
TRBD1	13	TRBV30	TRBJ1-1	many	TGTGCCTGGAAACAGGGGGCGACCACTGAAGCTTTCTTT	CAWKQGATTEAFF
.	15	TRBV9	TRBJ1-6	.	TGTGCCAGCAGCTCTGGGACTGGGCATAATTCACCCCTCCACTTT	CASSSGTGHNSPLHF
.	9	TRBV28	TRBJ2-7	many	TGTGCCAGCGGACCACGGCAGTACTTC	CASGPRQYF
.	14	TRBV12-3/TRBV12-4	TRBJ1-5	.	TGTGCCAGCAGTTTGGAAGGGAGGCGGCAGCCCCAGCATTTT	CASSLEGRRQPQHF
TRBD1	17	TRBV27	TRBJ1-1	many	TGTGCCAGCAGTTTATGGTTGGGACAGGACTTCAACACTGAAGCTTTCTTT	CASSLWLGQDFNTEAFF
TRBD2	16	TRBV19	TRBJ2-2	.	TGTGCCAGTAGCGGACTAGCGGGAGGATCGATCGGGGAGCTGTTTTTT	CASSGLAGGSIGELFF
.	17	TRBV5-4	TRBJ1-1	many	TGTGCCAGCAGCTTGTTGGCAGGATGGTTGTTAAACACTGAAGCTTTCTTT	CASSLLAGWLLNTEAFF
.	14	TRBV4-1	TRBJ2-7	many	TGCGCCAGCAGCCCTTCCTTAGACCCCTACGAGCAGTACTTC	CASSPSLDPYEQYF